This T cell receptor beta chain is drawn from a study of blood T cell repertoires in COVID-19. The overall study: The United States, Italy and Spain provided the acute and convalescent COVID-19 samples. From T cells, B-cell-depleted T cells, or PBMCs came the material, which was cDNA or gDNA.

Authors' data handling: Estimates of nucleated cell counts were drawn from the amplification of reference gene primers. Clones were read by immunoSEQ multiplex PCR, and TCRdb kept only the in-frame ones, dropping some. For V, J and clone size, that table is used; D and trimming come from the DNA. Here the sample spans some 120,000 clones, around 83% being singletons. J lost 4 bases, V lost 4 bases, and 2 bases had no gene match. The CDR3 contains 13 residues. Looked up from germline, CDR1 is LGHDT and CDR2 is YNNKEL (reference sequence). The sequenced sample consisted of peripheral blood. The receptor comes from a man at least 80 years old with active or convalescent COVID-19. This chain joins TRBV3-1 (or the pseudogene TRBV3-2) and TRBJ1-1; 8 bases map to TRBD1. The CDR3 DNA is TGTGCCAGCAGCCTTACAGGGGGCACTGAAGCTTTCTTT. It yields the protein CASSLTGGTEAFF.